These 17 T cell receptor beta chains came from one sample sequenced in a study of blood T cell repertoires in COVID-19. Measured with immunoSEQ multiplex PCR; TCRdb has only the in-frame clones, and not every one. The sample holds about 140,000 clones, about 85% seen once. Sequenced sample: PBMCs or T cells enriched from blood (not recorded which). The receptors shown here come from a woman between 40 and 55 years old who had recovered from COVID-19.

The chain uses TRBV7-3 and TRBJ2-7, with TRBD1 as a possible D gene (5 bases). The germline CDR1 and CDR2 sequences are SGHTA and FQGTGA. V lost 1 base and J 3 bases, leaving 13 bases between the germline ends. There are 15 residues in the CDR3. The CDR3 loop is CASSLMAGRGYEQYF. CDR3 nucleotides: TGTGCCAGCAGCTTAATGGCAGGGCGAGGCTACGAGCAGTACTTC.

This chain uses TRBV2 with TRBJ2-6, with TRBD1 identical over 9 bases. The germline CDR1 and CDR2 sequences are SNHLY and FYNNEI. CDR3 length: 18 residues. V shed 4 bases and J 1 base; nucleotides not matched to a gene: 8. CDR3 in amino acids: CASSGPDRGGSGANVLTF. CDR3 nucleotide sequence: TGTGCCAGCAGTGGCCCGGACAGGGGAGGTTCTGGGGCCAACGTCCTGACTTTC.

The J gene is TRBJ1-1, the V gene TRBV3-1 (or the pseudogene TRBV3-2), with 8 positions matching TRBD1. Germline values: CDR1 LGHDT, CDR2 YNNKEL (reference sequence). The CDR3 totals 16 residues. Losses at the gene ends were 0 bases for V and 4 bases for J; bases not matched to a gene: 7. DNA of the CDR3: TGTGCCAGCAGCCAAGAAGGGGTCCAGGGGGCCACTGAAGCTTTCTTT. It is translated as CASSQEGVQGATEAFF.

V usage is TRBV5-1 and J usage is TRBJ1-4; D is uncertain. In germline, CDR1 is SGHRS, CDR2 YFSETQ. The CDR3 totals 14 residues. Trimming took off 7 bases at V and 5 bases at J, with 15 bases between the two ends. CDR3 protein: CASSYSSGNEKLFF. Here the CDR3 DNA reads TGCGCCAGCTCCTACTCATCGGGGAATGAAAAACTGTTTTTT.

The rearrangement joins TRBV9 to TRBJ2-2; 11 positions match TRBD2. Germline V gene lookup returns CDR1 SGDLS and CDR2 YYNGEE. V shed 4 bases and J 4 bases; nucleotides not matched to a gene: 6. This CDR3 has 16 amino acids. CDR3 bases: TGTGCCAGCAGCTCCCGACTAGCGGGACTCACCGGGGAGCTGTTTTTT. This gives the protein CASSSRLAGLTGELFF.

The chain uses TRBV2 and TRBJ2-1, with a tentative D call TRBD1 (6 bases). Germline CDR1 reads SNHLY; CDR2 reads FYNNEI. V shed 3 bases and J shed 9 bases, with 15 bases lying between them. This CDR3 has 14 residues. CDR3 sequence reads: CASSDLYRELEQFF. CDR3 nucleotides: TGTGCCAGCAGTGATCTATACAGGGAGCTTGAGCAGTTCTTC.

This clone was counted between two and nine times. V gene TRBV7-2 combines with J gene TRBJ1-6; no clear D gene. Trimming left V 0 bases short and J 8 bases short, with 5 bases between. There are 13 residues in the CDR3. Germline CDR1 and CDR2: SGHTA and FQGNSA. The CDR3 DNA sequence: TGTGCCAGCAGCTTAGCTCAGGATTCACCCCTCCACTTT. It is translated as CASSLAQDSPLHF. The variable domain in full, completed from reference TRBV7-2 and TRBJ1-6, reads GAGVSQSPSNKVTEKGKDVELRCDPISGHTALYWYRQSLGQGLEFLIYFQGNSAPDKSGLPSDRFSAERTGGSVSTLTIQRTQQEDSAVYLCASSLAQDSPLHFGNGTRLTVT.

The rearrangement links TRBV29-1 to TRBJ2-1; 7 positions agree with TRBD2. This CDR3 has 13 residues. Germline trimming cut 5 bases from V and 3 bases from J; bases unmatched to any gene: 4. Germline V gene sequence: CDR1 SQVTM, CDR2 ANQGSEA. CDR3 region: CSVSGTNYNEQFF. For the CDR3, the DNA is TGCAGCGTTTCCGGGACTAACTACAATGAGCAGTTCTTC.

This rearrangement joins TRBV28 to TRBJ1-3; no clear D. With 0 bases removed from V and 0 bases from J, the gap between germline ends came to 15 bases. Germline-derived CDR1 and CDR2 are MDHEN and SYDVKM. This CDR3 spans 18 amino acids. Here the CDR3 reads CASSLWGEGSSSGNTIYF. CDR3 DNA: TGTGCCAGCAGTTTATGGGGCGAGGGATCGAGCTCTGGAAACACCATATATTTT.

The chain carries TRBV10-1 and TRBJ1-1, with a possible D match to TRBD1 (5 bases). Germline CDR1 is WNHNN and CDR2 is SYGVQD (reference sequence). CDR3 length: 15 residues. Trimming removed 0 bases from V and 4 bases from J, with 12 bases in between. The CDR3 is CASSESSGEGTEAFF. CDR3 DNA sequence: TGCGCCAGCAGTGAGTCGTCGGGGGAGGGCACTGAAGCTTTCTTT.

CDR3 in DNA: TGTGCCAGCAGGGCAGGGGCAGGTCATGGCTACACCTTC. Translated: CASRAGAGHGYTF. V gene TRBV6-6 combines with J gene TRBJ1-2; tentative D call: TRBD1 (6 bases). The germline V and J ends were trimmed by 6 bases and 6 bases, with 14 bases remaining between them. CDR3 length: 13 amino acids. The germline V gene encodes CDR1 MNHNY and CDR2 SVGAGI (reference sequence).

The gene calls are TRBV4-1 and TRBJ1-1, with D possibly being TRBD1 (5 bases). Germline CDR1 and CDR2: MGHRA and YSYEKL. The CDR3 covers 13 residues. Deletions cut 4 bases from V and 7 bases from J, with 13 bases between. The CDR3 DNA reads TGCGCCAGCAGCCCCTTGTCGGGGGATGAAGCTTTCTTT. The encoded protein is CASSPLSGDEAFF.

CDR3 loop: CASSRGVREVVEQFF. The CDR3 nucleotides are TGTGCCAGCAGCCGGGGGGTGCGGGAGGTCGTTGAGCAGTTCTTC. The chain couples TRBV5-8 to TRBJ2-1; 8 positions match TRBD2. J gave up 9 bases and V 4 bases, and 12 bases lay outside the gene matches. Germline CDR1 is SGHTS and CDR2 is YDEGEE. The CDR3 is 15 amino acids. The complete variable domain, with remaining parts taken from reference TRBV5-8 and TRBJ2-1, reads EAGVTQSPTHLIKTRGQQATLRCSPISGHTSVYWYQQALGLGLQFLLWYDEGEERNRGNFPPRFSGRQFPNYSSELNVNALELEDSALYLCASSRGVREVVEQFFGPGTRLTVL.

The V and J genes are TRBV13 and TRBJ2-1; possible D gene TRBD1, 5 bases. Germline V gene data show CDR1 as PRHDT and CDR2 as FYEKMQ (reference sequence). V lost 5 bases to trimming and J lost 8 bases, with 13 bases between them. This CDR3 is 13 amino acids long. The CDR3 DNA sequence: TGTGCCAGCAGCGCCCGTATCAGGGATGAGCAGTTCTTC. Encoded protein: CASSARIRDEQFF.

This clone has a single count. The chain is built from TRBV6-5 and TRBJ1-5; D is ambiguous. V lost 0 bases and J 2 bases, leaving 11 bases between the germline ends. Germline V gives CDR1 MNHEY, CDR2 SVGAGI. The CDR3 spans 16 residues. The CDR3 DNA follows: TGTGCCAGCAGTTACTCTCAGCCGGCGGGCAATCAGCCCCAGCATTTT. Translating gives CASSYSQPAGNQPQHF.

The rearrangement joins TRBV30 to TRBJ1-3; TRBD1 matches 9 bases. This CDR3 is 14 amino acids long. The junction had 5 bases not matched to a gene; V was cut back by 5 bases and J by 3 bases. Germline V CDR1 and CDR2: GTSNPN, SVGIG (reference sequence). The CDR3 DNA is TGTGCCTGGGGACAGGGGATGATTGGAAACACCATATATTTT. This codes for CAWGQGMIGNTIYF.

This clone was seen just once. This chain links TRBV9 with TRBJ1-3; perhaps TRBD1 as D (6 bases). The CDR3 extends over 17 amino acids. Trimming stripped 4 bases from V and 0 bases from J, with 17 bases between. Germline CDR1 SGDLS, CDR2 YYNGEE. The CDR3 region is CASSLRDTSLSGNTIYF. CDR3 sequence (DNA): TGTGCCAGCAGCCTCCGGGACACATCACTCTCTGGAAACACCATATATTTT. The full variable domain, rest sourced from reference TRBV9 and TRBJ1-3, is DSGVTQTPKHLITATGQRVTLRCSPRSGDLSVYWYQQSLDQGLQFLIQYYNGEERAKGNILERFSAQQFPDLHSELNLSSLELGDSALYFCASSLRDTSLSGNTIYFGEGSWLTVV.